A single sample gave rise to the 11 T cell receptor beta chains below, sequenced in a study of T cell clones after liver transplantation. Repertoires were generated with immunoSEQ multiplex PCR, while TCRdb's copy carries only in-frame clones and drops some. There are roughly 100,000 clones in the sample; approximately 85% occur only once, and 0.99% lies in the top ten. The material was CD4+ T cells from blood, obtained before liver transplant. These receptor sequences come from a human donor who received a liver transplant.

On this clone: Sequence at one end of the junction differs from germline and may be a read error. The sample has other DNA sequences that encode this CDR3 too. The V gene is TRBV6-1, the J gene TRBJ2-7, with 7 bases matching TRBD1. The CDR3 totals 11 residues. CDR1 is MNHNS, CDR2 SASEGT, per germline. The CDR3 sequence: CASTGANEQYF. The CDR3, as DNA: TGCGCCAGCACAGGGGCAAACGAGCAGTACTTC.

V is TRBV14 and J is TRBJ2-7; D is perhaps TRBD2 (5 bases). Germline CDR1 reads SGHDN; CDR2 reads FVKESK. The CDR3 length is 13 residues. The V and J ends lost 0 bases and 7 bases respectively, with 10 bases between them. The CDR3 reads CASSQEEWREQYF. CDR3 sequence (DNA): TGTGCCAGCAGCCAAGAGGAGTGGAGGGAGCAGTACTTC.

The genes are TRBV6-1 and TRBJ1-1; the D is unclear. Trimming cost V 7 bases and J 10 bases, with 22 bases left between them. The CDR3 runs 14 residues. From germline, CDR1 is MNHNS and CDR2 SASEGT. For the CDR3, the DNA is TGTGCCAGCACCTGGATTGGGTCCACCCCGGGAGCTTTCTTT. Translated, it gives CASTWIGSTPGAFF.

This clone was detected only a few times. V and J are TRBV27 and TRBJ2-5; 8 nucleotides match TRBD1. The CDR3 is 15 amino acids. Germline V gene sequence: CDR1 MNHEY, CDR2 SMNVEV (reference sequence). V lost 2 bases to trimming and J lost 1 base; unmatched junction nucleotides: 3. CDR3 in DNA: TGTGCCAGCAGTTTACTAGGACAGGGCCAAGAGACCCAGTACTTC. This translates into CASSLLGQGQETQYF.

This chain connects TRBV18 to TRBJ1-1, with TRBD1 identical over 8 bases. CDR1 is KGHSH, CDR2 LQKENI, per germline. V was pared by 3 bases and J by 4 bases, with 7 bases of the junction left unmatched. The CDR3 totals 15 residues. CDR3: CASSPVGTGVTEAFF. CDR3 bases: TGTGCCAGCTCACCCGTAGGGACAGGCGTCACTGAAGCTTTCTTT.

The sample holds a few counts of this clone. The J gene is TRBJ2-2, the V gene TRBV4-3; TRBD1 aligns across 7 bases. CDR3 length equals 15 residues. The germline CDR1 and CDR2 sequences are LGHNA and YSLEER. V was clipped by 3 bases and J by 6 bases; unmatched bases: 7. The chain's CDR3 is CASSHTGAAAGELFF. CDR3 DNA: TGCGCCAGCAGCCATACAGGGGCCGCCGCCGGGGAGCTGTTTTTT.

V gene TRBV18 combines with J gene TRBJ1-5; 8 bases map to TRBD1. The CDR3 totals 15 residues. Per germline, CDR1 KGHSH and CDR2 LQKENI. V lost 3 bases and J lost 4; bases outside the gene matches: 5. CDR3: CASSPDRGKNQPQHF. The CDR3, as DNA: TGTGCCAGCTCACCCGACAGGGGAAAAAATCAGCCCCAGCATTTT.

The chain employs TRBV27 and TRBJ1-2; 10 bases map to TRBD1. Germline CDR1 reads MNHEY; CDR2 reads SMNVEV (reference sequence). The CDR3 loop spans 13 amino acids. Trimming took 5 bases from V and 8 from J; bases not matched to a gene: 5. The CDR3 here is CASSRGTGEGYTF. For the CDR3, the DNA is TGTGCCAGCAGTAGAGGGACAGGGGAAGGCTACACCTTC.

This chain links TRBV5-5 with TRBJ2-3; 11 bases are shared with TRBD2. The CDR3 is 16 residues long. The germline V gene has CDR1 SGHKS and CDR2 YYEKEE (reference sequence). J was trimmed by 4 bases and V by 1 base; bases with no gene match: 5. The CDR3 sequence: CASSLSGTSGSDTQYF. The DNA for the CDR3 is TGTGCCAGCAGCTTGTCAGGGACTAGCGGATCAGATACGCAGTATTTT.

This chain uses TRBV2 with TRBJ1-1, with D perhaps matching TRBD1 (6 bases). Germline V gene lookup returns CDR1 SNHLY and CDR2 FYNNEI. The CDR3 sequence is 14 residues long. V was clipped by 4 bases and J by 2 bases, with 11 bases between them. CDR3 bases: TGTGCCAGCAGTGGATACAGGGCTAACACTGAAGCTTTCTTT. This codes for CASSGYRANTEAFF.

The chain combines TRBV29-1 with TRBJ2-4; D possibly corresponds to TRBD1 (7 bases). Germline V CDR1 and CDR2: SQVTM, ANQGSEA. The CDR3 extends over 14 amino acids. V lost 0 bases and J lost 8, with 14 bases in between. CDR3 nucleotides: TGCAGCGTTGAAGACCGACAGGGAGGAGACATTCAGTACTTC. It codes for CSVEDRQGGDIQYF.